Listed below are T cell receptor beta chains from one sample, sequenced in a study of blood T cell repertoires in COVID-19. The table came from immunoSEQ multiplex PCR; TCRdb's copy has only in-frame clones and leaves some out. The sample lists about 350,000 clones; 85% to 90% were seen once. Sequencing was performed on peripheral blood. These receptors were taken from a woman in her 50s with COVID-19, enrolled during active disease. Both conserved end residues are part of each CDR3. A D gene is named only where the DNA matches it firmly. The listing skips clone size in some rows; elsewhere it reads once, few, many or a size class.

V	J	D	size	DNA	CDR3
TRBV11-2	TRBJ2-7	-	-	TGTGCCAGCAGCCTGACTAGAGTCCACGAGCAGTACTTC	CASSLTRVHEQYF
TRBV7-6	TRBJ1-4	TRBD1	-	TGTGCCAGCAGGACCACAGGGGCCTCTAATGAAAAACTGTTTTTT	CASRTTGASNEKLFF
TRBV19	TRBJ2-7	-	-	TGTGCCAGTAGCGTCGGACAGTCCGACTCCTACGAGCAGTACTTC	CASSVGQSDSYEQYF
TRBV29-1	TRBJ2-1	-	once	TGCAGCGGGCAGGACTCCTACAATGAGCAGTTCTTC	CSGQDSYNEQFF
TRBV4-3	TRBJ2-2	TRBD2	few	TGCGCCAGCAGCCAAGATAATCTAGCGGGAGGGCCGTCAGGGACCGGGGAGCTGTTTTTT	CASSQDNLAGGPSGTGELFF
TRBV7-8	TRBJ1-3	-	few	TGTGCCAGCAGCTCCAAACAGGGAACGTCAACTGGAAACACCATATATTTT	CASSSKQGTSTGNTIYF
TRBV27	TRBJ2-1	TRBD2	-	TGTGCCAGCAGTTTAGCGGGAGGATCATACAATGAGCAGTTCTTC	CASSLAGGSYNEQFF
TRBV3-1/TRBV3-2	TRBJ2-7	-	-	TGTGCCAGCAGCCAAGACAGGGGGGCCTACGAGCAGTACTTC	CASSQDRGAYEQYF
TRBV7-9	TRBJ1-2	TRBD1	-	TGTGCCAGCATCCGGACAGGTTTTGTTTCTGGCTACACCTTC	CASIRTGFVSGYTF
TRBV5-1	TRBJ2-3	-	-	TGCGCCAGCAGCTTTAACCAGGGTGGTCGCACAGATACGCAGTATTTT	CASSFNQGGRTDTQYF
TRBV3-1/TRBV3-2	TRBJ1-4	TRBD1	-	TGTGCCAGCAGCCAGGACAGGGGGTCCTTACCATCGAGGGAACTGTTTTTT	CASSQDRGSLPSRELFF
TRBV4-2	TRBJ1-4	TRBD1	-	TGTGCCAGCAGCCGGGACAGGGGTAATGAAAAACTGTTTTTT	CASSRDRGNEKLFF
TRBV7-9	TRBJ1-1	-	few	TGTGCCAGCACCCTACAGGGAAAGACTGAAGCTTTCTTT	CASTLQGKTEAFF
TRBV10-1	TRBJ1-3	TRBD1	-	TGCGCCAGCAGTGAAGGGACAGGGACTGGAAACACCATATATTTT	CASSEGTGTGNTIYF
TRBV5-1	TRBJ2-2	-	-	TGCGCCAGCAGCTGGGAGGAGTCCGGGGAGCTGTTTTTT	CASSWEESGELFF
TRBV9	TRBJ1-1	-	-	TGTGCCAGCAGCGGGATAAAAGGGGGTGAAGCTTTCTTT	CASSGIKGGEAFF
TRBV25-1	TRBJ2-5	-	-	TGTGCCAGCAGTCTAGCGAACCAAGAGACCCAGTACTTC	CASSLANQETQYF
TRBV7-2	TRBJ1-6	-	-	TGTGCCAGCAGCGCACGCCGGGGTAATAATTCACCCCTCCACTTT	CASSARRGNNSPLHF
TRBV7-8	TRBJ2-4	-	-	TGTGCCAGCAGCTTCACCCTGACAGGATTATCCCCATTCAGACAGTACTTC	CASSFTLTGLSPFRQYF
TRBV12-3/TRBV12-4	TRBJ2-3	TRBD1	-	TGTGCCAGCAGTCGACAGGGTTATGATACGCAGTATTTT	CASSRQGYDTQYF
TRBV7-9	TRBJ1-1	TRBD1	-	TGTGCCAGCAGCTTGACAGGGGGCACTGAAGCTTTCTTT	CASSLTGGTEAFF
TRBV3-1/TRBV3-2	TRBJ1-5	-	-	TGTGCCAGCACCCGAAAATGGGGACACCGCAATCAGCCCCAGCATTTT	CASTRKWGHRNQPQHF
TRBV24-1	TRBJ2-6	-	-	TGTGCCACCAGTTCACAGGGGGCCAACGTCCTGACTTTC	CATSSQGANVLTF
TRBV3-1/TRBV3-2	TRBJ1-5	TRBD1	-	TGTGCCAGCAGCCACGGGACAGGAGATCAGCCCCAGCATTTT	CASSHGTGDQPQHF
TRBV11-2	TRBJ2-3	-	once	TGTGCCACCATCATCGGAGGGGTCACAGATACGCAGTATTTT	CATIIGGVTDTQYF
TRBV10-1	TRBJ2-5	TRBD2	-	TGCGCCAGCAGTGAGTCTCGAGCGGGGAACCAAGAGACCCAGTACTTC	CASSESRAGNQETQYF
TRBV5-6	TRBJ2-1	TRBD2	-	TGTGCCAGCAGCCCTGGGCTAGCGGGAGGGGCAAGCTCCTACAATGAGCAGTTCTTC	CASSPGLAGGASSYNEQFF
TRBV5-6	TRBJ2-1	-	-	TGTGCCAGCAGCTTGGCCAACGGAGCAGAGGGTGAGCAGTTCTTC	CASSLANGAEGEQFF
TRBV4-2	TRBJ2-5	TRBD1	-	TGTGCCAGCAGCCAAGTGGGGACAGGGGAAGAGACCCAGTACTTC	CASSQVGTGEETQYF
TRBV30	TRBJ2-6	-	-	TGTGCCTGGAGTATAGCCGGACTATACTCTGGGGCCAACGTCCTGACTTTC	CAWSIAGLYSGANVLTF
TRBV7-6	TRBJ2-2	TRBD2	-	TGTGCCAGCAGCTCCGGACTAGCGGGGAACACCGGGGAGCTGTTTTTT	CASSSGLAGNTGELFF
TRBV14	TRBJ1-1	-	-	TGTGCCAGCAGCCAAGACGTAGACACTGAAGCTTTCTTT	CASSQDVDTEAFF
TRBV6-5	TRBJ1-5	-	few	TGTGCCAGCAGTTCTCGGCAGGGCAATCAGCCCCAGCATTTT	CASSSRQGNQPQHF
TRBV4-2	TRBJ2-7	-	-	TGTGCCAGCAGCCAAGGTCGCGGGACTCCCACCTACGAGCAGTACTTC	CASSQGRGTPTYEQYF
TRBV5-4	TRBJ1-1	-	-	TGTGCCAGCAGCTTCCCCAGGGGGAACACTGAAGCTTTCTTT	CASSFPRGNTEAFF
TRBV10-3	TRBJ1-1	-	-	TGTGCCATCAGTGAGGACAGGATGAAGGTGTCTGAAGCTTTCTTT	CAISEDRMKVSEAFF
TRBV5-6	TRBJ1-2	-	-	TGTGCCAGCAGCTTGGCCCGGGAGTGGGGCTACACCTTC	CASSLAREWGYTF
TRBV30	TRBJ2-1	TRBD2	-	TGTGCCTGGAGTGGGACTAGCGGGAGGGGCAATGAGCAGTTCTTC	CAWSGTSGRGNEQFF
TRBV5-4	TRBJ2-7	TRBD2	-	TGTGCCAGCAGCCCTCACATCGGGACTAGCGAGAGCGAGCAGTACTTC	CASSPHIGTSESEQYF
TRBV5-6	TRBJ2-7	TRBD2	few	TGTGCCAGCAGCAAAACTTCGGGAGGGAGCTCCTACGAGCAGTACTTC	CASSKTSGGSSYEQYF
TRBV5-4	TRBJ2-3	TRBD2	-	TGTGCCAGCTTTCGGGATGGCGGGGGGAGCACAGATACGCAGTATTTT	CASFRDGGGSTDTQYF
TRBV18	TRBJ2-5	-	-	TGTGCCAGCTCATCCACCAAACAGCAAGAGACCCAGTACTTC	CASSSTKQQETQYF
TRBV5-4	TRBJ2-5	-	-	TGTGCCAGCAGCTCTCAAGAGACCCAGTACTTC	CASSSQETQYF
TRBV12-3/TRBV12-4	TRBJ1-1	TRBD1	-	TGTGCCAGCAGTGTGACAGGGAGAGAAGCTTTCTTT	CASSVTGREAFF
TRBV2	TRBJ1-2	-	-	TGTGCCAGCCGGACAACTAACTATGGCTACACCTTC	CASRTTNYGYTF
TRBV7-3	TRBJ2-1	TRBD2	-	TGTGCCAGCAGCTTTAGGACTAGCGGGAGTGTACCTGAGCAGTTCTTC	CASSFRTSGSVPEQFF
TRBV3-1/TRBV3-2	TRBJ1-1	TRBD1	-	TGTGCCAGCAGCCAAGGGACAGGGGGTACTGAAGCTTTCTTT	CASSQGTGGTEAFF
TRBV6-5	TRBJ1-6	TRBD1	-	TGTGCCAGCATCGGGACAGCAGATAATTCACCCCTCCACTTT	CASIGTADNSPLHF
TRBV13	TRBJ1-3	-	once	TGTGCCAGCAGCGACGGGTTGTGGGGAAACACCATATATTTT	CASSDGLWGNTIYF
TRBV30	TRBJ1-3	-	-	TGTGCCTGGAATCAGGGGAGAGCGGGAAACACCATATATTTT	CAWNQGRAGNTIYF
TRBV4-1	TRBJ2-3	-	-	TGCGCCAGCAGCCAAGTAGTGTATGGAGATACGCAGTATTTT	CASSQVVYGDTQYF
TRBV15	TRBJ2-5	-	-	TGTGCCACCAGCAGAACCGGGATCCAAGAGACCCAGTACTTC	CATSRTGIQETQYF
TRBV5-1	TRBJ1-1	-	-	TGCGCCAGCAGCGGGAGGACGGCTGAAGCTTTCTTT	CASSGRTAEAFF
TRBV7-9	TRBJ1-5	-	-	TGTGCCAGCAGCTTATGGGGGGGTCAGCCCCAGCATTTT	CASSLWGGQPQHF
TRBV28	TRBJ1-5	-	-	TGTGCCAGCAGAGGGGGCAATCAGCCCCAGCATTTT	CASRGGNQPQHF
TRBV6-6	TRBJ1-1	-	-	TGTGCCAGCAGTTATGGGTCGGGGGGGCTAAACACTGAAGCTTTCTTT	CASSYGSGGLNTEAFF
TRBV6-4	TRBJ1-6	-	-	TGTGCCAGCGCTTACTACCCGGAAAATTCACCCCTCCACTTT	CASAYYPENSPLHF
TRBV13	TRBJ2-7	TRBD1	-	TGTGCCAGCAGCGGCCCGGGACAGGGGGCCTACGAGCAGTACTTC	CASSGPGQGAYEQYF
TRBV15	TRBJ2-3	TRBD2	-	TGTGCCACCAGCCCAGAGGGAGGGCCCACAGATACGCAGTATTTT	CATSPEGGPTDTQYF